This T cell receptor (beta chain) came from a study of cytomegalovirus exposure and HLA in healthy donors. Study-level findings and limits: Cytomegalovirus-associated TCR beta chains were listed, numbering under 200. Many donors shared some public TCRs, even though most TCR sequences were rare.

J was trimmed by 9 bases and V by 6 bases; bases with no gene match: 5. The CDR3 has 12 amino acids. Germline V lookup: CDR1 WSHSY, CDR2 SAAADI. The table came from immunoSEQ multiplex PCR; TCRdb's copy has only in-frame clones and leaves some out. The table records 60,000 to 65,000 clones, 96% of them present only once. Concerning this clone: Its antigen is undetermined.

The donors were members of the approximately 120-subject validation cohort (separate from the 666-subject first cohort). The V gene is TRBV10-2, the J gene TRBJ2-7, with 10 bases identical to TRBD1. Sequencing was carried out using PBMCs. The sequence came from a woman in her late teens or twenties in good health and CMV-seronegative. CDR3 DNA: TGCGCCAGCAGCCCCGGACAGGGGGTGCAGTACTTC. This translates into CASSPGQGVQYF.